This TCR beta chain came from a study of post-analysis software for immune sequencing data. Study findings and constraints: Five or six TRBV segments, TRBV5-6, TRBV5-1 and TRBV20-1 among them, were found more frequent in patients than controls. Samples prepared in the same batch strongly co-clustered by F measure.

This CDR3 has 13 residues. The germline V gene has CDR1 SQVTM and CDR2 ANQGSEA. Trimming shortened V by 6 bases and J by 4 bases, and 14 bases separated the two germline ends. This clonotype has just a few counts. Its antigen remains unknown. TCR beta libraries were prepared from cDNA with unique molecular identifiers. TCRdb redid the calling of the PCR reads with MiXCR, one entry per CDR3 protein. The sample lists hundreds of thousands of distinct CDR3 sequences; roughly three fifths were seen once. The material sequenced was blood. The sequence was obtained from a girl aged 2 to 9 with multiple sclerosis. The chain is built from TRBV29-1 and TRBJ2-3, with a weak D call TRBD1 (6 bases). CDR3 amino acids: CSVYRVGPDTQYF. The CDR3 nucleotides are TGCAGCGTGTACAGGGTCGGCCCAGATACGCAGTATTTT.